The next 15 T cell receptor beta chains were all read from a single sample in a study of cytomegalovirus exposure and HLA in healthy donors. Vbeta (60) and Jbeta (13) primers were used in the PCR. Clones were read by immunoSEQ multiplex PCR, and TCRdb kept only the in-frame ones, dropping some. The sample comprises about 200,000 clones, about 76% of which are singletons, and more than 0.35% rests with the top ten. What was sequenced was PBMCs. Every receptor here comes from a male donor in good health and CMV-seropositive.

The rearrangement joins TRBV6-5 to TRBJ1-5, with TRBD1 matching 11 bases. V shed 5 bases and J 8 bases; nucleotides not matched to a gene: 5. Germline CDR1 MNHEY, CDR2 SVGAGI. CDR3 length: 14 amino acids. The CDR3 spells CASSRTGGDKPQHF. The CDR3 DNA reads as TGTGCCAGCAGTCGGACAGGGGGCGATAAGCCCCAGCATTTT.

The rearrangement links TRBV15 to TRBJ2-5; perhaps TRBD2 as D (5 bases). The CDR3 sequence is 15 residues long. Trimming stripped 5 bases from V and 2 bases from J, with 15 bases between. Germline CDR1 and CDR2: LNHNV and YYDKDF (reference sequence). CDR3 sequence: CATSDKRVLQETQYF. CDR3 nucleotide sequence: TGTGCCACCAGCGATAAGAGGGTATTACAAGAGACCCAGTACTTC. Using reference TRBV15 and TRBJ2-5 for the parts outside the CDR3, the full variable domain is DAMVIQNPRYQVTQFGKPVTLSCSQTLNHNVMYWYQQKSSQAPKLLFHYYDKDFNNEADTPDNFQSRRPNTSFCFLDIRSPGLGDTAMYLCATSDKRVLQETQYFGPGTRLLVL.

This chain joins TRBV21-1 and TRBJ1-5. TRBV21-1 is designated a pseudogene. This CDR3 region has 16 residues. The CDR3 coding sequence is TGTGCCAGCAGCAAGAAGGAGTCCTTCATCAATCAGCCCCAGCATTTT. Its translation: CASSKKESFINQPQHF.

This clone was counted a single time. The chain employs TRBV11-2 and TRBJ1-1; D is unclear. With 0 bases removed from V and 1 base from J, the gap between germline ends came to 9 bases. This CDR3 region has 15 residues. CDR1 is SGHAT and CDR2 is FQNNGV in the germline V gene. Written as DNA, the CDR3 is TGTGCCAGCAGCTTAGATCTGAGGAGGAACACTGAAGCTTTCTTT. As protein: CASSLDLRRNTEAFF.

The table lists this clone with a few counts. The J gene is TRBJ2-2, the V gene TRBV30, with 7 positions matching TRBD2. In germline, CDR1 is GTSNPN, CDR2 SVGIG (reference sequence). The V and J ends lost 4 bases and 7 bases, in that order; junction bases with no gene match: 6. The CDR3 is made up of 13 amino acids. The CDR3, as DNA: TGTGCCTGGACTAGCGGAGGGCACGGGGAGCTGTTTTTT. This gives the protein CAWTSGGHGELFF.

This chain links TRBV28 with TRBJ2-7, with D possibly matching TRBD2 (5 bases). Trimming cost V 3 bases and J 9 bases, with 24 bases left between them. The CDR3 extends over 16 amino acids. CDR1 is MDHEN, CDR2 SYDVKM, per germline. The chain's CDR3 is CASSLKMGAGPIGQYF. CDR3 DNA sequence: TGTGCCAGCAGTTTGAAGATGGGAGCCGGCCCAATCGGGCAGTACTTC.

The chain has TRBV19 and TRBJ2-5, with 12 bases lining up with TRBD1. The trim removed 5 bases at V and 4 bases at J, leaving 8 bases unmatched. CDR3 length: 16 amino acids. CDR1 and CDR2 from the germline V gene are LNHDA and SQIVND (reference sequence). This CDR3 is CASSQTGTGGGETQYF. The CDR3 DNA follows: TGTGCCAGTAGTCAGACCGGGACAGGGGGCGGAGAGACCCAGTACTTC.

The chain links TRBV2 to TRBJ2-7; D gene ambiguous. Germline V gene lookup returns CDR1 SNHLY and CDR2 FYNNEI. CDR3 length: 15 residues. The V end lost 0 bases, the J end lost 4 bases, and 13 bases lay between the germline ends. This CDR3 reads CASSEAALPLYEQYF. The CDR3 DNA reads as TGTGCCAGCAGTGAAGCGGCCCTCCCCCTTTACGAGCAGTACTTC.

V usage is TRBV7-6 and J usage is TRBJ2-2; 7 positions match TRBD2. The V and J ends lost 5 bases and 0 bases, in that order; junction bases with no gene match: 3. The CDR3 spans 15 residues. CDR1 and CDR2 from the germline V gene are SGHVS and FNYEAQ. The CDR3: CASSREASNTGELFF. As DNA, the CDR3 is TGTGCCAGCAGCCGGGAGGCGTCGAACACCGGGGAGCTGTTTTTT.

CDR3 loop: CASNRGPEQETQYF. Here the CDR3 DNA reads TGTGCCAGCAACAGGGGGCCAGAACAAGAGACCCAGTACTTC. The J gene is TRBJ2-5, the V gene TRBV2; 9 bases map to TRBD1. This CDR3 is built from 14 residues. Trimming removed 7 bases from V and 2 bases from J; junction bases left unmatched: 5. Germline CDR1 reads SNHLY; CDR2 reads FYNNEI.

CDR3 in DNA: TGTGCCACCAGCCTCCCGGTCGGGGGCTACACCTTC. Translating gives CATSLPVGGYTF. The chain combines TRBV15 with TRBJ1-2; D not certain. CDR1 and CDR2 (germline): LNHNV, YYDKDF (reference sequence). This CDR3 region has 12 residues. Trimming pared 5 bases from V and 8 bases from J, leaving 12 bases between.

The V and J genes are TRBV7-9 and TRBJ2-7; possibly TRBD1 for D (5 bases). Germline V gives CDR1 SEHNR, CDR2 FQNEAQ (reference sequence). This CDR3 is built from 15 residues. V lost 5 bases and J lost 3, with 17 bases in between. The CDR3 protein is CASSEVSRAFYEQYF. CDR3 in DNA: TGTGCCAGCAGCGAGGTGTCCAGGGCCTTCTACGAGCAGTACTTC.

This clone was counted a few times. CDR3 nucleotide sequence: TGTGCCAGCAGGCGGGGGACAGATACGCAGTATTTT. Protein: CASRRGTDTQYF. The chain is built from TRBV6-5 and TRBJ2-3; 7 positions match TRBD2. The CDR3 has 12 amino acids. V shed 6 bases, J shed 3 bases, and the junction held 0 bases outside the gene matches. The V gene's germline CDR1 is MNHEY and CDR2 SVGAGI.

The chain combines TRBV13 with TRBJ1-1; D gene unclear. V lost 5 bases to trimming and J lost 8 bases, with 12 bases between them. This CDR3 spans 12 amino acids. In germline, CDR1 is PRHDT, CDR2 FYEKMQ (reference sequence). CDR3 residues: CASSPLGPEAFF. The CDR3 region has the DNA TGTGCCAGCAGCCCGCTTGGGCCCGAAGCTTTCTTT. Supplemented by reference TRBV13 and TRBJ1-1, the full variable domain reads AAGVIQSPRHLIKEKRETATLKCYPIPRHDTVYWYQQGPGQDPQFLISFYEKMQSDKGSIPDRFSAQQFSDYHSELNMSSLELGDSALYFCASSPLGPEAFFGQGTRLTVV.

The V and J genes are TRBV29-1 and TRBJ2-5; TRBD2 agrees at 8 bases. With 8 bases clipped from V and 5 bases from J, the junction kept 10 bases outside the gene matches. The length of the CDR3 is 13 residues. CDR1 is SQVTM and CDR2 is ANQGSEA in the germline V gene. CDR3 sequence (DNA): TGCAGCAAGACGGGGGGGCGTGGGGAGACCCAGTACTTC. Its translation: CSKTGGRGETQYF.